This TCR beta chain was documented in a study of T cells in Graves' hyperthyroidism and ophthalmopathy. Fresh 10 ml peripheral blood yielded PBMCs. Amplification yielded TCR beta CDR3 regions, with RNA transcripts as the source. Primed by the HTBI set, a first-round RT-PCR was run on the TCR CDR3. TCRdb redid the calling of the multiplex PCR reads with MiXCR, one entry per CDR3 protein. The table includes approximately 520,000 distinct CDR3 sequences, approximately 25% detected once. This clonotype came up many times. The receptor was derived from a woman aged 25-40 years with Graves' ophthalmopathy. Sequences were obtained from blood.

DNA for the CDR3: TGTGCCAGCAGTTCGCCGGGACAGGGAGACGCTGAAGCTTTCTTT. Its translation: CASSSPGQGDAEAFF. V gene TRBV6-2 or TRBV6-3 combines with J gene TRBJ1-1, with 9 bases matching TRBD1. The germline V gene has CDR1 MNHEY and CDR2 SVGEGT. Losses at the gene ends were 4 bases for V and 6 bases for J; bases not matched to a gene: 9. The CDR3 has 15 amino acids.